These 14 T cell receptor beta chains were sequenced from one sample in a study of graft-versus-host responses after intestinal transplantation. The method was immunoSEQ multiplex PCR; TCRdb's version includes in-frame clones alone and lacks a portion of them. The sample yields fewer than 50,000 clones, 90% to 95% seen once. Sample: PBMCs, taken 524 days after transplant. The source is a human patient who received an intestinal transplant, so some T cells may come from the graft donor.

The CDR3 sequence is CASSSGLSGNEQFF. The CDR3 region has the DNA TGTGCCAGCAGCTCAGGTCTTTCGGGCAATGAGCAGTTCTTC. The V call is TRBV12-1, the J call TRBJ2-1. TRBV12-1 is a recognized pseudogene. The CDR3 length is 14 residues.

The V gene is TRBV28, the J gene TRBJ2-3, with D uncertain. V shed 7 bases and J shed 4 bases, with 9 bases lying between them. The CDR3 has 12 residues. Per germline, CDR1 MDHEN and CDR2 SYDVKM. In DNA form, the CDR3 reads TGTGCCAGCATAGGGTGGGCAGATACGCAGTATTTT. It codes for CASIGWADTQYF. Filled out from reference TRBV28 and TRBJ2-3, the complete variable domain reads DVKVTQSSRYLVKRTGEKVFLECVQDMDHENMFWYRQDPGLGLRLIYFSYDVKMKEKGDIPEGYSVSREKKERFSLILESASTNQTSMYLCASIGWADTQYFGPGTRLTVL.

The chain uses TRBV27 and TRBJ2-5, with D maybe TRBD1 (6 bases). V was shortened by 6 bases and J by 2 bases, with 22 bases between the two germline ends. This CDR3 contains 17 residues. CDR1 is MNHEY and CDR2 is SMNVEV in the germline V gene (reference sequence). CDR3: CASRPLRPDRGQETQYF. The CDR3 DNA reads TGTGCCAGCAGGCCCCTCCGGCCGGACAGAGGGCAAGAGACCCAGTACTTC.

The chain carries TRBV10-3 and TRBJ2-2; 7 bases are a match to TRBD1. The V gene's germline CDR1 is ENHRY and CDR2 SYGVKD. CDR3 size: 14 residues. V dropped 6 bases and J dropped 1; count of bases not matched to a gene: 2. The CDR3 here is CAIRGQLNTGELFF. The CDR3 DNA follows: TGTGCCATCAGGGGACAGCTGAACACCGGGGAGCTGTTTTTT.

The V gene is TRBV5-1, the J gene TRBJ2-7, with TRBD1 matching 7 bases. The length of the CDR3 is 14 residues. After removal of 5 bases from V and 0 bases from J, the junction contained 5 bases not matched to a gene. The V gene's germline CDR1 is SGHRS and CDR2 YFSETQ. CDR3 sequence: CASSQGDSSYEQYF. CDR3 DNA: TGCGCCAGCAGTCAAGGGGACAGCTCCTACGAGCAGTACTTC. Based on the CDR3 plus reference TRBV5-1 and TRBJ2-7, the full variable domain is KAGVTQTPRYLIKTRGQQVTLSCSPISGHRSVSWYQQTPGQGLQFLFEYFSETQRNKGNFPGRFSGRQFSNSRSEMNVSTLELGDSALYLCASSQGDSSYEQYFGPGTRLTVT.

This chain links TRBV28 with TRBJ2-3; TRBD2 matches 12 bases. With 4 bases clipped from V and 0 bases from J, the junction kept 5 bases outside the gene matches. The CDR3 totals 17 residues. Germline V gene data show CDR1 as MDHEN and CDR2 as SYDVKM. The CDR3 region is CASSSGLAGSSTDTQYF. CDR3 in DNA: TGTGCCAGCAGTTCCGGACTAGCGGGGTCTAGCACAGATACGCAGTATTTT.

The rearrangement joins TRBV25-1 to TRBJ2-6; D not resolved. Germline V gene lookup returns CDR1 MGHDK and CDR2 SYGVNS. The CDR3 is 15 residues long. Trimming shortened V by 5 bases and J by 2 bases, and 10 bases separated the two germline ends. CDR3 loop: CASSLPLAGANVLTF. The CDR3 nucleotides are TGTGCCAGCAGTCTACCATTAGCTGGGGCCAACGTCCTGACTTTC.

V is TRBV28 and J is TRBJ2-5; D is uncertain. The ends were cut back, 3 bases at V and 5 bases at J, with 4 bases in the middle. CDR1 and CDR2 from the germline V gene are MDHEN and SYDVKM. This CDR3 region has 11 residues. The CDR3 sequence is CASSFSETQYF. CDR3 DNA: TGTGCCAGCAGTTTTTCGGAGACCCAGTACTTC.

This clone was observed a single time. V is TRBV6-6 and J is TRBJ1-5; D is undetermined. The V end lost 1 base, the J end lost 0 bases, and 10 bases lay between the germline ends. Germline CDR1 MNHNY, CDR2 SVGAGI (reference sequence). The CDR3 totals 16 residues. CDR3 DNA sequence: TGTGCCAGCAGTTACTACCCGGGTCTTAGCAATCAGCCCCAGCATTTT. Translation gives CASSYYPGLSNQPQHF.

This clone was observed a handful of times. V gene TRBV27 combines with J gene TRBJ2-7; 7 bases align to TRBD2. The CDR3 runs 13 residues. Germline V CDR1 and CDR2: MNHEY, SMNVEV (reference sequence). V lost 6 bases to trimming and J lost 0 bases; unmatched junction nucleotides: 2. The CDR3 region has the DNA TGTGCCAGCAGGGCTAGCGGCTCCTACGAGCAGTACTTC. It encodes CASRASGSYEQYF.

This chain joins TRBV7-9 and TRBJ2-5; weak D call: TRBD1 (5 bases). The CDR3 is made up of 14 amino acids. Deletions cut 4 bases from V and 1 base from J, with 10 bases between. Germline V CDR1 and CDR2: SEHNR, FQNEAQ (reference sequence). Here the CDR3 DNA reads TGTGCCAGCAGCTCGGACACGGTCCAAGAGACCCAGTACTTC. Residues: CASSSDTVQETQYF.

This clone was recorded a few times. This rearrangement joins TRBV2 to TRBJ2-1; 10 nucleotides match TRBD1. V was pared by 5 bases and J by 3 bases, with 4 bases of the junction left unmatched. The CDR3 loop spans 15 amino acids. Germline loops: CDR1 SNHLY, CDR2 FYNNEI. This chain's CDR3 is CASSSGTGVYNEQFF. In DNA, the CDR3 is TGTGCCAGCAGTTCCGGGACAGGGGTCTACAATGAGCAGTTCTTC.

V usage is TRBV7-2 and J usage is TRBJ2-7; D is unresolved. Germline assignment: CDR1 SGHTA and CDR2 FQGNSA. V shed 1 base and J shed 3 bases, with 7 bases lying between them. The CDR3 is made up of 13 amino acids. CDR3 region: CASSLGPRYEQYF. For the CDR3, the DNA is TGTGCCAGCAGCTTAGGTCCCCGCTACGAGCAGTACTTC.

The chain couples TRBV5-4 to TRBJ2-7; TRBD1 matches 9 bases. Germline V gives CDR1 SGHNT, CDR2 YYREEE (reference sequence). There are 14 residues in the CDR3. V lost 4 bases, J lost 7 bases, and 9 bases stayed unmatched. CDR3 sequence reads: CASSLQGAGTEQYF. CDR3 coding DNA: TGTGCCAGCAGCCTACAGGGGGCGGGAACAGAGCAGTACTTC.